This note documents a single T cell receptor beta chain sequence. Its antigen remains unidentified. The data were taken from a study of T cell repertoires in cytomegalovirus infection. At the level of the study: Well-studied HLA-B-restricted CMV epitopes were used in the study alongside recently identified HLA-C-restricted ones. Public signatures in TCR beta pointed to CMV infection and matching HLA type. Findings of the study overall: The ex vivo response was dominated by HLA-C-restricted CMV-specific TCR beta clonotypes. Totalled public TCR beta family frequency picked out people who carried CMV plus the relevant HLA.

The germline CDR1 and CDR2 sequences are LNHDA and SQIVND (reference sequence). The ends were cut back, 6 bases at V and 7 bases at J, with 7 bases in the middle. The CDR3 runs to 12 residues. TCRdb passed the reads through MiXCR, listing each CDR3 protein once. The data contain approximately 500,000 distinct CDR3 sequences, around 30% of them singletons. Sequences were derived from cultured PBMCs, sampled from culture after CMV antigen stimulation. V gene TRBV19 combines with J gene TRBJ1-6; D gene unclear. The sequence came from a human donor in good health (CMV status not recorded). Some clones in this sample may be carry-over from other donors' samples. CDR3 sequence reads: CASRAFNSPLHF. Here the CDR3 DNA reads TGTGCCAGTAGGGCCTTCAATTCACCCCTCCACTTT.